Many counts were recorded for the clone carrying this TCR beta chain. The antigen is unknown. The record originates from a study of metastatic and nonmetastatic thyroid tumors. Overall study: From malignant and benign thyroid patients, repertoires in blood and in tumor or nodule tissue were compared.

Points from the study as a whole: Relative to benign nodules, malignant thyroid tumors were reportedly characterized by significantly elevated TCR beta diversity in blood and tumor.

TCRdb reanalyzed the PCR reads via MiXCR. Here the sample spans 25,000 to 35,000 clones, about 18% being singletons. V was pared by 3 bases and J by 3 bases, with 3 bases between. The CDR3 is made up of 11 amino acids. Germline CDR1 reads DFQATT; CDR2 reads SNEGSKA (reference sequence). The entire patient cohort was treatment-naive prior to thyroid surgery. The gene calls are TRBV20-1 and TRBJ1-3; no definite D call. The receptor was derived from a female donor with papillary thyroid cancer or a benign thyroid nodule (not recorded which). Some clones in this sample may be carry-over from other donors' samples. The sequencing sample was made of blood. The CDR3 loop is CSASGGNTIYF. CDR3 in DNA: TGCAGTGCTAGCGGTGGAAACACCATATATTTT.